The text below deals with one T cell receptor beta chain. TCRdb keeps only in-frame clones here, not all; method: immunoSEQ multiplex PCR. The profile shows 110,000 or so clones, approximately 70% of them singletons. The data originate from a study of blood T cell repertoires in COVID-19. This CDR3 has 15 residues. V dropped 2 bases and J dropped 0 bases, with 10 bases sitting between them. Germline-derived CDR1 and CDR2 are SGHDT and YYEEEE. V and J are TRBV5-6 and TRBJ2-3; no definite D call. This TCR came from a middle-aged woman with acute or convalescent COVID-19. The sequencing sample was made of peripheral blood. The CDR3 coding sequence is TGTGCCAGCAGCTTACTGCGAGCTAGCACAGATACGCAGTATTTT. This codes for CASSLLRASTDTQYF.